These T cell receptor beta chains were read from a single sample in a study of T cell responses to AZD1222 COVID-19 vaccine. Repertoires were generated with immunoSEQ multiplex PCR, while TCRdb's copy carries only in-frame clones and drops some. The profile shows under 130,000 clones, approximately 92% of them singletons. The sequenced sample was peripheral blood, obtained on day 0 of AZD1222 vaccination. The receptors originated from an adult in good health. Each CDR3 is given with its conserved first and last residue. The D gene is left open where the match is weak. Clone size is not always given. Where it is, it says once, few, many or a class for expanded clones.

abundance	d_gene	v_gene	j_gene	CDR3nt	CDR3aa
-	-	TRBV28	TRBJ1-4	TGTGCCAGCAGTTCGAAAGGTGCAACTAATGAAAAACTGTTTTTT	CASSSKGATNEKLFF
-	TRBD2	TRBV27	TRBJ2-5	TGTGCCAGCAGCCGAATCCTGACTAGCGGGAGTCAAGAGACCCAGTACTTC	CASSRILTSGSQETQYF
-	-	TRBV27	TRBJ1-5	TGTGCCAGCAGTTTATCGAGGAGCGGCAATCAGCCCCAGCATTTT	CASSLSRSGNQPQHF
-	-	TRBV6-2/TRBV6-3	TRBJ1-2	TGTGCCAGCAGTTACGGAGGGGGTCCCTATGGCTACACCTTC	CASSYGGGPYGYTF
-	-	TRBV6-5	TRBJ2-5	TGTGCCAGCAGCTGGGGGTCTCGGGAGACCCAGTACTTC	CASSWGSRETQYF
-	-	TRBV5-6	TRBJ2-3	TGTGCCAGCAGCTCCATCGGACAGCCGGGGGAGGATACGCAGTATTTT	CASSSIGQPGEDTQYF
once	-	TRBV6-2/TRBV6-3	TRBJ2-1	TGTGCCAGCAGTTACACCCGACTAGAGCAGTTCTTC	CASSYTRLEQFF
-	-	TRBV13	TRBJ2-1	TGTGCCAGCAGCTTACGAGGAAGGGATGGTAATGAGCAGTTCTTC	CASSLRGRDGNEQFF
-	-	TRBV3-1/TRBV3-2	TRBJ1-6	TGTGCCAGCAGCCAAGGGCAGGCCTTGAATTCACCCCTCCACTTT	CASSQGQALNSPLHF
-	-	TRBV12-3/TRBV12-4	TRBJ2-1	TGTGCCAGCAACAACCGGGGAGACAATGAGCAGTTCTTC	CASNNRGDNEQFF
-	-	TRBV9	TRBJ2-2	TGTGCCAGCAGCGTAGCCGGAGCGAACACCGGGGAGCTGTTTTTT	CASSVAGANTGELFF
-	-	TRBV5-1	TRBJ1-5	TGCGCCAGCAGCCCTGGGGGGACCAGCAATCAGCCCCAGCATTTT	CASSPGGTSNQPQHF
-	-	TRBV3-1/TRBV3-2	TRBJ1-5	TGTGCCAGCAGTCCTGGGCCCAGGCAGCCCCAGCATTTT	CASSPGPRQPQHF
-	-	TRBV7-3	TRBJ1-5	TGTGCCAGCAGCCAGGGGTCGAATCAGCCCCAGCATTTT	CASSQGSNQPQHF
-	TRBD1	TRBV6-5	TRBJ1-6	TGTGCCAGCAACAGGGGTGTAAATTCACCCCTCCACTTT	CASNRGVNSPLHF
-	TRBD1	TRBV28	TRBJ2-7	TGTGCCAGCAGTTTACCCGGACAGGGTGTTGCGTACGAGCAGTACTTC	CASSLPGQGVAYEQYF
-	TRBD1	TRBV29-1	TRBJ1-5	TGCAGCGTAGTACAGGGGAATAATCAGCCCCAGCATTTT	CSVVQGNNQPQHF
few	-	TRBV29-1	TRBJ1-5	TGCAGCGTTGGGGGGGCGGGTCAGCCCCAGCATTTT	CSVGGAGQPQHF
-	-	TRBV11-1	TRBJ2-5	TGTGCCAGCAGCCCTTCGGGTCGGGACGGAGAGACCCAGTACTTC	CASSPSGRDGETQYF
-	-	TRBV28	TRBJ1-1	TGTGCCAGCAGCTTTTTTACGGGCCCAGGGTACACTGAAGCTTTCTTT	CASSFFTGPGYTEAFF
once	TRBD2	TRBV6-5	TRBJ2-7	TGTGCCAGCGGGGTAGCGGGAGGGCCTTCGGAAGAGCAGTACTTC	CASGVAGGPSEEQYF
-	TRBD2	TRBV9	TRBJ2-5	TGTGCCAGCAGCGTAGGGCAGACTAGCGGGGAAGGGGAGACCCAGTACTTC	CASSVGQTSGEGETQYF
-	TRBD1	TRBV29-1	TRBJ2-7	TGCAGCGTTGAGCCCCTAGGACAGGGAAAGTACGAGCAGTACTTC	CSVEPLGQGKYEQYF
-	-	TRBV16	TRBJ1-1	TGTGCCAGCAGCCTGGGGACCCCTAGTTGGACTGAAGCTTTCTTT	CASSLGTPSWTEAFF
-	-	TRBV5-6	TRBJ1-5	TGTGCCAGCAGCTTATCGGGTGGCAATCAGCCCCAGCATTTT	CASSLSGGNQPQHF
-	-	TRBV13	TRBJ2-1	TGTGCCAGCAGCTCCCGGGACCGAATCGAATTAAGGCAGTTCTTC	CASSSRDRIELRQFF
-	-	TRBV29-1	TRBJ1-1	TGCAGCGTTACTACCGCCCGCCGGACTGAAGCTTTCTTT	CSVTTARRTEAFF
-	-	TRBV7-3	TRBJ1-5	TGTGCCAGCAGCATCCCATACAGGGACAATCAGCCCCAGCATTTT	CASSIPYRDNQPQHF
-	-	TRBV2	TRBJ2-7	TGTGCCAGCACCCAAGGGGTTACCCCGGCGGGGGAGCAGTACTTC	CASTQGVTPAGEQYF
-	TRBD1	TRBV18	TRBJ1-4	TGTGCCAGCTCGCCCTACAGGGGTGAAAAACTGTTTTTT	CASSPYRGEKLFF
-	TRBD2	TRBV6-5	TRBJ2-1	TGTGCCAGCAGTTACTCGGGGACTAGCGCCTACAATGAGCAGTTCTTC	CASSYSGTSAYNEQFF
-	-	TRBV3-1/TRBV3-2	TRBJ1-1	TGTGCCAGCATCTCTGGCCGGAACACTGAAGCTTTCTTT	CASISGRNTEAFF
-	-	TRBV9	TRBJ1-3	TGTGCCAGCAGCGTAGTGTCAGCTGGAAACACCATATATTTT	CASSVVSAGNTIYF
-	-	TRBV5-1	TRBJ1-1	TGCGCCAGCAGCTCAACCACAGGGAGGAACACTGAAGCTTTCTTT	CASSSTTGRNTEAFF
-	-	TRBV30	TRBJ1-1	TGTGCCTGGGCAGTAGGGAGGAACACTGAAGCTTTCTTT	CAWAVGRNTEAFF
-	TRBD1	TRBV29-1	TRBJ1-2	TGCAGCGTTGAAGGGAGACAGGGTGCCTCTTTCTATGGCTACACCTTC	CSVEGRQGASFYGYTF
-	TRBD1	TRBV2	TRBJ1-3	TGTGCCAGCAGAGGACAGGGTTTCTCTGGAAACACCATATATTTT	CASRGQGFSGNTIYF
-	TRBD2	TRBV6-2/TRBV6-3	TRBJ2-1	TGTGCCAGCAGTTATCAAAGCGGGGGGGCCTTGTCCCTTAGGGAGCAGTTCTTC	CASSYQSGGALSLREQFF
-	-	TRBV2	TRBJ2-7	TGTGCCAGCAGTGAGGACCAGCATCCCTACGAGCAGTACTTC	CASSEDQHPYEQYF
-	TRBD1	TRBV11-3	TRBJ2-7	TGTGCCAGCGGATCAGGGGGAACCCTCTACGAGCAGTACTTC	CASGSGGTLYEQYF
few	-	TRBV25-1	TRBJ2-7	TGTGCCAGCAGTGAAGGTTCCCGCTACGAGCAGTACTTC	CASSEGSRYEQYF
-	-	TRBV24-1	TRBJ1-2	TGTGCCACCAGTGGCCCCGGGCCGAGGGAGGCCGGCTACACCTTC	CATSGPGPREAGYTF
-	-	TRBV10-1	TRBJ1-5	TGCGCCAGCAGGGGGGTAGGGGACACGCCAAATTCAGGCAATCAGCCCCAGCATTTT	CASRGVGDTPNSGNQPQHF
-	-	TRBV19	TRBJ2-1	TGTGCCAGTAGTATCGAGTTAACATCCTACAATGAGCAGTTCTTC	CASSIELTSYNEQFF
once	-	TRBV6-5	TRBJ1-5	TGTGCCAGCAGTTATCAACAGAATCAGCCCCAGCATTTT	CASSYQQNQPQHF
-	-	TRBV7-7	TRBJ2-3	TGTGCCAGCAGCTTGGGCAGGTCTGGCACAGATACGCAGTATTTT	CASSLGRSGTDTQYF
few	TRBD1	TRBV6-2/TRBV6-3	TRBJ1-5	TGTGCCAGCAGTTTCTACAGGGGAAATCAGCCCCAGCATTTT	CASSFYRGNQPQHF
-	-	TRBV10-3	TRBJ2-7	TGTGCCATCAGTGAGGGGGCCCCCTACGAGCAGTACTTC	CAISEGAPYEQYF
-	-	TRBV18	TRBJ1-3	TGTGCCAGCTCAAGGTCACAGGGCTCTGGAAACACCATATATTTT	CASSRSQGSGNTIYF
-	TRBD1	TRBV5-6	TRBJ1-6	TGTGCCAGCAGCTCCGGGACAGGCTCCTATAATTCACCCCTCCACTTT	CASSSGTGSYNSPLHF
-	TRBD1	TRBV3-1/TRBV3-2	TRBJ1-2	TGTGCCAGCAGGCGAGACAGGGGAGGAGGTGGCTACACCTTC	CASRRDRGGGGYTF
-	-	TRBV6-5	TRBJ2-6	TGTGCCAGCAGTTACTGGACGGCTGGGGCCAACGTCCTGACTTTC	CASSYWTAGANVLTF